The sequence of this TCR beta chain was determined in a study of cytomegalovirus exposure and HLA in healthy donors. It was with 60 Vbeta and 13 Jbeta primers that the PCR ran. The assay was immunoSEQ multiplex PCR, and TCRdb's table has in-frame clones only and misses some. Seen here are roughly 90,000 clones, around 79% observed once, and the top ten hold 4.6%. Germline V lookup: CDR1 KGHSH, CDR2 LQKENI. The CDR3 extends over 15 amino acids. The V and J ends lost 2 bases and 7 bases, in that order; junction bases with no gene match: 6. This sequence joins TRBV18 and TRBJ1-5, with TRBD1 identical over 9 bases. The specimen sequenced was PBMCs. The TCR originated in a woman in her 40s in good health and CMV-seropositive. The CDR3 nucleotides are TGTGCCAGCTCACCAGGGACAGGGATACGGCAGCCCCAGCATTTT. Its translation: CASSPGTGIRQPQHF.